Presented here are 12 T cell receptor beta chains from one specimen sequenced in a study of cytomegalovirus exposure and HLA in healthy donors. The PCR made use of 60 Vbeta and 13 Jbeta primers. The data were produced by immunoSEQ multiplex PCR, yet TCRdb's version contains in-frame clones alone and is incomplete. The sample lists approximately 170,000 clones, more than 60% occurring once. The material sequenced was PBMCs. These receptors were obtained from a woman in her 40s in good health and CMV-seropositive.

This rearrangement joins TRBV10-1 to TRBJ1-3, with a possible D match to TRBD1 (5 bases). The CDR3 covers 16 residues. The V and J ends lost 10 bases and 1 base respectively, with 20 bases between them. CDR1 is WNHNN and CDR2 is SYGVQD in the germline V gene (reference sequence). CDR3: CATNWAGIWSGNTIYF. CDR3 nucleotides: TGCGCCACGAATTGGGCAGGGATCTGGTCTGGAAACACCATATATTTT.

The chain joins TRBV6-6 to TRBJ1-1, with unresolved D. Germline CDR1 reads MNHNY; CDR2 reads SVGAGI (reference sequence). The CDR3 runs 14 residues. V was cut by 7 bases and J by 0 bases, with 12 bases left in between. Here the CDR3 reads CASTPIIMNTEAFF. CDR3 DNA: TGTGCCAGCACCCCTATAATAATGAACACTGAAGCTTTCTTT.

V usage is TRBV7-9 and J usage is TRBJ1-1; D not certain. The CDR3 has 14 residues. The V gene lost 1 base and the J gene lost 2 bases, with 8 bases spanning the gap. Germline V gene lookup returns CDR1 SEHNR and CDR2 FQNEAQ (reference sequence). The CDR3 loop is CASSLVAGNTEAFF. The CDR3 nucleotides read TGTGCCAGCAGCTTAGTTGCGGGAAACACTGAAGCTTTCTTT.

The chain uses TRBV4-1 and TRBJ1-2; D perhaps matches TRBD1 (5 bases). Germline CDR1 MGHRA, CDR2 YSYEKL. V lost 4 bases to trimming and J lost 7 bases, with 13 bases between them. There are 13 residues in the CDR3. CDR3 bases: TGCGCCAGCAGCCGACTGGGGGGGACTGGCTACACCTTC. It specifies CASSRLGGTGYTF.

This clone was picked up a small number of times. The chain joins TRBV7-2 to TRBJ1-2; the D gene is possibly TRBD1 (5 bases). Germline loops: CDR1 SGHTA, CDR2 FQGNSA. Between the trimmed V and J ends, which lost 0 bases and 2 bases, there was a span of 19 bases. The CDR3 totals 18 residues. DNA of the CDR3: TGTGCCAGCAGCTTAGCGCCTGGCAGGGAAATGGCCAACTATGGCTACACCTTC. This encodes CASSLAPGREMANYGYTF.

The rearrangement links TRBV9 to TRBJ1-2; possible D gene TRBD1, 5 bases. CDR3 length: 12 amino acids. Germline loops: CDR1 SGDLS, CDR2 YYNGEE. Trimming cost V 6 bases and J 5 bases, with 11 bases left between them. The CDR3, as DNA: TGTGCCAGCAACCGACAGTTTTATGGCTACACCTTC. It specifies CASNRQFYGYTF.

The chain links TRBV7-9 to TRBJ2-7, with a possible D match to TRBD2 (6 bases). V was trimmed by 0 bases and J by 3 bases, leaving 12 bases between them. This CDR3 contains 15 residues. The V gene's germline CDR1 is SEHNR and CDR2 FQNEAQ (reference sequence). CDR3 sequence: CASSLAGGRFYEQYF. For the CDR3, the DNA is TGTGCCAGCAGCTTAGCGGGAGGAAGATTCTACGAGCAGTACTTC.

The CDR3 protein is CASSPLPFGGLEGNTIYF. The CDR3 DNA sequence: TGTGCCAGCTCACCACTCCCCTTTGGAGGCCTCGAAGGAAACACCATATATTTT. The rearrangement joins TRBV18 to TRBJ1-3; unclear D gene. Germline V gene sequence: CDR1 KGHSH, CDR2 LQKENI. The CDR3 is made up of 18 amino acids. V was shortened by 1 base and J by 4 bases, with 20 bases between the two germline ends.

This chain connects TRBV9 to TRBJ2-2; no definite D call. This CDR3 contains 15 residues. CDR1 and CDR2 (germline): SGDLS, YYNGEE. The germline V and J ends were trimmed by 0 bases and 4 bases, with 10 bases remaining between them. The CDR3 loop reads CASSVDYRSTGELFF. CDR3 nucleotide sequence: TGTGCCAGCAGCGTAGACTACCGGAGCACCGGGGAGCTGTTTTTT.

The chain recombines TRBV6-1 with TRBJ2-1, with 7 bases aligning to TRBD1. The CDR3 sequence is 15 residues long. V trimming: 2 bases; J trimming: 4 bases; junction bases outside the gene matches: 5. CDR1 is MNHNS, CDR2 SASEGT, per germline. The CDR3 loop is CASSESWDRYNEQFF. CDR3 nucleotide sequence: TGTGCCAGCAGTGAATCCTGGGACAGATACAATGAGCAGTTCTTC.

The chain has TRBV11-3 and TRBJ1-2; the D gene is possibly TRBD1 (6 bases). This CDR3 region has 12 residues. Looked up from germline, CDR1 is SGHNT and CDR2 is YENEEA. V lost 6 bases and J 4 bases, leaving 9 bases between the germline ends. The CDR3 bases are TGTGCCAGCAGGACAGGCGGCTATGGCTACACCTTC. It specifies CASRTGGYGYTF.

J is TRBJ1-2 and V is TRBV6-5; 8 nucleotides line up with TRBD1. The V segment lost 4 bases and the J segment 7 bases; nucleotides outside the gene matches: 8. This CDR3 comprises 14 residues. CDR1 is MNHEY, CDR2 SVGAGI, per germline. As DNA, the CDR3 is TGTGCCAGCAGTTCGTCAGGGGGCGCCGGTGGCTACACCTTC. Translated: CASSSSGGAGGYTF.